A single sample gave rise to the 4 T cell receptor beta chains below, sequenced in a study of molecular identifiers for immune sequencing clone quantification. Via MiXCR, TCRdb re-called the PCR reads, giving one row per CDR3 protein. The top ten hold roughly 0.85% of the sample, which has under 650,000 distinct CDR3 sequences, roughly 21% seen once. The specimen sequenced was naive CD8+ T cells from blood, with Jurkat cell RNA spiked in. Described subset: FACS-sorted CD8+CD4-CCR7+CD45RA+ naive T cells. All receptors come from a human donor in good health. Some libraries in this study had Jurkat cell RNA spiked in.

This clonotype has a count of ten or more. The genes are TRBV10-2 and TRBJ2-5; D remains unclear. Germline V gene lookup returns CDR1 WSHSY and CDR2 SAAADI. V was trimmed by 7 bases and J by 9 bases, leaving 12 bases between them. The CDR3 has 11 residues. The CDR3 DNA follows: TGCGCCAGCACCCCTAATGGGGCCCAGTACTTC. Its protein is CASTPNGAQYF.

Note on this clonotype: This sequence may be a read error, since a much larger clone differs from it by one base. The final CDR3 position lacks the conserved phenylalanine or tryptophan, pointing to a likely read error. V is TRBV10-3 and J is TRBJ2-7; a weak D match, TRBD1 (6 bases). Per germline, CDR1 ENHRY and CDR2 SYGVKD. The CDR3 has 16 residues. V was clipped by 3 bases and J by 5 bases, with 20 bases between them. CDR3 loop: CAISDPTGPLKNEQYL. The DNA for the CDR3 is TGTGCCATCAGTGATCCGACAGGCCCCCTGAAGAACGAGCAGTACCTC.

This clonotype occurred many times. This chain connects TRBV27 to TRBJ2-3, with 7 positions matching TRBD2. Germline V lookup: CDR1 MNHEY, CDR2 SMNVEV (reference sequence). The CDR3 spans 17 residues. V shed 3 bases and J 1 base; nucleotides not matched to a gene: 10. The DNA of the CDR3 is TGTGCCAGCAGTTTCGGGGGTCCGAGCGGGGGCACAGATACGCAGTATTTT. It specifies CASSFGGPSGGTDTQYF.

This clonotype has a count of ten or more. The chain carries TRBV4-3 and TRBJ1-2; D may be TRBD1 (6 bases). The CDR3 length is 15 residues. The V gene's germline CDR1 is LGHNA and CDR2 YSLEER. V lost 0 bases and J 3 bases, leaving 11 bases between the germline ends. This CDR3 is CASSQDRTEHYGYTF. The CDR3, as DNA: TGCGCCAGCAGCCAAGATCGGACAGAGCACTATGGCTACACCTTC.